This T cell receptor (beta chain) originates from a study of glioma-infiltrating T cells listed by TCRdb under 2016. Some background on the complete study: Glioma tissue, non-neoplastic brain tissue and matched peripheral blood mononuclear cells were used as sources from which TCR alpha- and beta-chain repertoires were sequenced. To gauge divergence between tissue and blood T-cell populations, every tissue-infiltrating repertoire was compared against the peripheral blood repertoire from the same patient. Three low-grade glioma patients, several primary glioblastoma patients and three non-glioma patients contributing non-neoplastic brain tissue were included in the paired cohort.

About this clonotype itself: The clone's antigen remains unknown. Qualities for individual bases were not recorded, and no much larger clone is one base off.

Summary of the overall study and its limitations: The group comparisons were based on small numbers of patients: three non-neoplastic, three low-grade glioma and about eight glioblastoma patients. In non-neoplastic patients, VJ-independent divergence between tissue and blood fell below expectation, whereas in all gliomas, and especially in low-grade gliomas, the divergence rose above expectation. Only a very small number of CDR3 sequences turned up in both tissue and blood, a result put down to high CDR3 diversity combined with limited sampling.

The iRepertoire nested amplicon-rescue multiplex PCR (arm-PCR) platform was used to amplify TCR alpha and beta CDR3 regions from RNA. The input for one-step reverse transcription and amplification was about 85-450 ng of tissue mRNA or PBMC total RNA. Following bead purification, Illumina adapters were added by a secondary multiplex PCR, and the libraries were gel-purified between 200 and 400 bp. Demultiplexing relied on internal 6-nucleotide barcodes carried by the libraries. Sequencing of the libraries was done on an Illumina MiSeq using 2x220 or 2x250 nucleotide paired-end reads. The paper's data handling went like this. Paired reads were merged with FLASH 1.2.11 and aligned to the GRCh37 human genome with BWA-MEM before extracting TRA and TRB reads. An IMGT-derived reference of cassette sequences and CDR3 motifs, with pseudogenes included, was used for V and J assignment. Reads were translated in three frames, and productive CDR3s were defined as those with a C...FGXG motif and no stop codons. Unique combinations of V-J cassette pair and CDR3 amino acid sequence were defined as clonotypes. Filtering of reads was based on Hamming distance, with the threshold set by the sequence error rate of each sample in mapped regions. TCRdb itself trimmed the public reads at Q25 with fastp, ran MiXCR and retained productive beta chains. Identical CDR3 proteins give one entry, which carries the most common genes and DNA. The authors' filters were not applied to this entry. For this sample there are around 180,000 distinct CDR3 sequences; around 40% appear just once. The ten biggest clones cover over 4% of the sample.

The CDR3, from cysteine to phenylalanine, totals 16 residues. The kept DNA is CDR3 alone, 48 bases in frame from the first base. CDR1 and CDR2, per the germline V gene (reference sequence), are LGHDT and YNNKEL. V is pruned by 7 bases and J by 3 bases, leaving 13 bases of the junction without a gene match. The sequence came from a human donor with low-grade glioma or glioblastoma, undergoing nonglioma brain surgery, or in good health (not recorded which). Sequencing used glioma tissue, nonneoplastic brain tissue, or PBMCs (not recorded which). The rearranged segments are TRBV3-1 and TRBJ2-7; 9 central bases correspond to TRBD2. CDR3 region: CASIPSISGRFYEQYF. The DNA reads TGTGCCAGCATCCCCAGTATTAGCGGGAGATTCTACGAGCAGTACTTC.